The 26 T cell receptor beta chains below were found in one sample sequenced in a study of vaccination and CD4 T cells after COVID-19. The treatment was: approximately 11-day PBMC culture with coronavirus spike peptide pools or control peptides (ViraFEST assay). Researchers used the Oncomine TCR Beta short-read assay to sequence DNA from cultured CD4+ T cells. Using its own MiXCR run on the PCR reads, TCRdb lists one record per CDR3 protein. The sample comprises about 19,000 distinct CDR3 sequences, 80% to 85% of which are singletons, and roughly a sixth rests with the top ten. These receptors are not linked to any known antigen. The sequences come from CD4+ T cells from blood, cultured in vitro, collected after SARS-CoV-2 vaccination. Receptors originate from a human donor who received a COVID-19 vaccine.

This sequence joins TRBV11-3 and TRBJ2-5; unclear D gene. The V and J ends lost 5 bases and 5 bases respectively, with 9 bases between them. Germline CDR1 SGHNT, CDR2 YENEEA. The length of the CDR3 is 12 residues. CDR3 sequence reads: CASSPSEETQYF. CDR3 nucleotide sequence: TGTGCCAGCAGCCCCTCGGAGGAGACCCAGTACTTC.

This sequence joins TRBV12-3 or TRBV12-4 and TRBJ1-3; the match to TRBD1 covers 9 bases. The CDR3 extends over 14 amino acids. Trimming at V came to 5 bases and at J to 4 bases, leaving 3 bases not matched to a gene. The CDR3 DNA reads TGTGCCAGCAGTACAGGGGGCCGAGGAAACACCATATATTTT. This translates into CASSTGGRGNTIYF.

The chain employs TRBV27 and TRBJ2-7; 7 nucleotides align to TRBD2. CDR3 length equals 13 residues. The germline V gene encodes CDR1 MNHEY and CDR2 SMNVEV (reference sequence). The V gene end was trimmed by 8 bases and the J gene end by 2 bases; junction bases not matched to a gene: 6. CDR3 sequence (DNA): TGTGCCAGCGTTGGGACTACACCCTACGAGCAGTACTTC. This translates into CASVGTTPYEQYF.

This clonotype was detected only once. The rearrangement links TRBV10-3 to TRBJ2-1; 11 bases fit TRBD1. Germline V gives CDR1 ENHRY, CDR2 SYGVKD. The CDR3 totals 15 residues. J was trimmed by 9 bases and V by 2 bases; bases with no gene match: 6. In nucleotides, the CDR3 is TGTGCCATCAGTGAGGGACAGGGGGCTTTAAGTGAGCAGTTCTTC. The encoded protein is CAISEGQGALSEQFF.

The CDR3, as DNA: TGCAGTGCTAGAGTCCAGACAGGGGAAGTCTATGGCTACACCTTC. As protein: CSARVQTGEVYGYTF. The rearrangement joins TRBV20-1 to TRBJ1-2; TRBD1 agrees at 8 bases. The CDR3 spans 15 residues. Germline V gene sequence: CDR1 DFQATT, CDR2 SNEGSKA (reference sequence). The trim removed 1 base at V and 4 bases at J, leaving 8 bases unmatched.

The rearrangement uses TRBV6-1 and TRBJ1-1; D might be TRBD1 (5 bases). Trimming cost V 3 bases and J 4 bases, with 12 bases left between them. Germline V lookup: CDR1 MNHNS, CDR2 SASEGT. CDR3 length: 14 residues. In DNA, the CDR3 is TGTGCCAGCAGTGATGCGCCCGGGGCCACTGAAGCTTTCTTT. As protein: CASSDAPGATEAFF.

This clonotype was counted a few times. V gene TRBV6-2 or TRBV6-3 combines with J gene TRBJ2-5; 7 bases map to TRBD2. V lost 8 bases to trimming and J lost 5 bases; unmatched junction nucleotides: 14. Per the germline V gene, CDR1 is MNHEY and CDR2 is SVGEGT. The CDR3 sequence is 15 residues long. This chain's CDR3 is CASVEAGLLMETQYF. CDR3 sequence (DNA): TGTGCCAGCGTTGAAGCGGGACTCCTCATGGAGACCCAGTACTTC.

The rearrangement uses TRBV19 and TRBJ1-2, with a weak D call TRBD1 (6 bases). Germline V CDR1 and CDR2: LNHDA, SQIVND (reference sequence). V shed 10 bases and J shed 2 bases, with 20 bases lying between them. The CDR3 sequence is 15 residues long. Written as DNA, the CDR3 is TGTGCCACCACCCCGGGCAGGGGAGCCAACTATGGCTACACCTTC. This gives the protein CATTPGRGANYGYTF.

In DNA form, the CDR3 reads TGTGCCATCAGTGAGTCTGTAGGGGACACCGGGGAGCTGTTTTTT. This translates into CAISESVGDTGELFF. The rearrangement uses TRBV10-3 and TRBJ2-2; a possible D gene is TRBD1 (5 bases). The V gene lost 0 bases and the J gene lost 3 bases, with 8 bases spanning the gap. CDR1 and CDR2 from the germline V gene are ENHRY and SYGVKD. This CDR3 is 15 amino acids long.

V usage is TRBV6-5 and J usage is TRBJ2-5; weak D call: TRBD1 (6 bases). V was cut by 2 bases and J by 7 bases, with 14 bases left in between. This CDR3 contains 14 residues. The germline V gene encodes CDR1 MNHEY and CDR2 SVGAGI. DNA of the CDR3: TGTGCCAGCAGTTACCAGCCAGGGGTAGGGACCCAGTACTTC. Its protein is CASSYQPGVGTQYF.

The gene calls are TRBV12-3 or TRBV12-4 and TRBJ2-1; 11 nucleotides align to TRBD2. The CDR3 extends over 16 amino acids. Trimming took 10 bases from V and 4 from J; bases not matched to a gene: 12. In nucleotides, the CDR3 is TGTGCCACCTCACCCTCCGGGACTAGCGGTTACAATGAGCAGTTCTTC. It is translated as CATSPSGTSGYNEQFF.

The chain is built from TRBV7-2 and TRBJ2-5; D unclear. V gave up 3 bases and J gave up 8 bases, with 19 bases separating them. Germline V gene data show CDR1 as SGHTA and CDR2 as FQGNSA. The CDR3 has 15 amino acids. The CDR3 DNA is TGTGCCAGCAGCTTTTTATCTGGGCCCAGCCCCACCCAGTACTTC. As protein: CASSFLSGPSPTQYF.

The genes are TRBV5-1 and TRBJ2-5, with D hard to call. The CDR3 is made up of 15 amino acids. V lost 4 bases and J lost 1, with 14 bases in between. CDR1 is SGHRS, CDR2 YFSETQ, per germline. For the CDR3, the DNA is TGCGCCAGCAGCCAAGCAGGACGGCCCCAAGAGACCCAGTACTTC. Protein: CASSQAGRPQETQYF. Complete variable domain (other parts from reference TRBV5-1 and TRBJ2-5): KAGVTQTPRYLIKTRGQQVTLSCSPISGHRSVSWYQQTPGQGLQFLFEYFSETQRNKGNFPGRFSGRQFSNSRSEMNVSTLELGDSALYLCASSQAGRPQETQYFGPGTRLLVL.

This chain connects TRBV5-4 to TRBJ2-5, with unresolved D. V lost 2 bases, J lost 2 bases, and 7 bases lay in between. This CDR3 has 13 residues. Germline V gives CDR1 SGHNT, CDR2 YYREEE (reference sequence). CDR3 protein: CASSFKRQETQYF. The DNA of the CDR3 is TGTGCCAGCAGCTTTAAGCGACAAGAGACCCAGTACTTC.

The chain joins TRBV18 to TRBJ1-6; D might be TRBD1 (5 bases). Germline lookup yields CDR1 KGHSH and CDR2 LQKENI. The CDR3 has 16 residues. V shed 3 bases and J shed 0 bases, with 9 bases lying between them. The CDR3 protein is CASSPRTSSYNSPLHF. CDR3 bases: TGTGCCAGCTCACCTCGGACAAGCTCCTATAATTCACCCCTCCACTTT.

V gene TRBV12-3 or TRBV12-4 combines with J gene TRBJ2-2; D call uncertain. Trimming removed 3 bases at V and 7 bases at J, with 9 bases between. The CDR3 has 13 amino acids. The DNA for the CDR3 is TGTGCCAGCAGTTTCACCGAAAACGGGGAGCTGTTTTTT. As protein: CASSFTENGELFF.

The sample holds a few counts of this clonotype. This sequence joins TRBV20-1 and TRBJ1-1; D unresolved. V was pared by 2 bases and J by 0 bases, with 19 bases between. There are 17 residues in the CDR3. Germline lookup yields CDR1 DFQATT and CDR2 SNEGSKA (reference sequence). The CDR3 protein is CSARSTPAGGLNTEAFF. Written as DNA, the CDR3 is TGCAGTGCTAGATCAACACCCGCCGGTGGTTTGAACACTGAAGCTTTCTTT.

The J gene is TRBJ1-3, the V gene TRBV30; D unclear. This CDR3 has 20 amino acids. The germline V gene encodes CDR1 GTSNPN and CDR2 SVGIG (reference sequence). V lost 2 bases to trimming and J lost 0 bases, with 26 bases between them. The CDR3: CAWSTLAGPPGVTSGNTIYF. CDR3 DNA sequence: TGTGCCTGGAGTACATTAGCCGGTCCGCCCGGAGTAACCTCTGGAAACACCATATATTTT.

As DNA, the CDR3 is TGTGCCAGCAGTAAAATCAGGGAGACCCAGTACTTC. Residues: CASSKIRETQYF. The chain recombines TRBV2 with TRBJ2-5, with no clear D. The CDR3 runs 12 residues. CDR1 and CDR2 (germline): SNHLY, FYNNEI. V lost 5 bases to trimming and J lost 5 bases, with 9 bases between them.

The genes are TRBV6-1 and TRBJ2-7; no clear D gene. The CDR3 runs 15 residues. The germline V gene has CDR1 MNHNS and CDR2 SASEGT. V was clipped by 4 bases and J by 0 bases, with 13 bases between them. The chain's CDR3 is CASSAYTAISYEQYF. The DNA for the CDR3 is TGTGCCAGCAGTGCCTATACGGCCATCTCCTACGAGCAGTACTTC.

Only a few counts were recorded for this clonotype. The gene calls are TRBV7-9 and TRBJ1-5; no firm D call. CDR3 length: 15 residues. Germline assignment: CDR1 SEHNR and CDR2 FQNEAQ (reference sequence). Deletions cut 4 bases from V and 0 bases from J, with 10 bases between. The CDR3 is CASSSGGPSNQPQHF. The CDR3 region has the DNA TGTGCCAGCAGCTCGGGTGGACCTAGCAATCAGCCCCAGCATTTT.

The CDR3 sequence: CASSKPTGTGIFRSNQPQHF. The CDR3 DNA follows: TGTGCCAGCAGTAAACCAACGGGGACAGGCATTTTCAGGAGCAATCAGCCCCAGCATTTT. The chain joins TRBV6-2 or TRBV6-3 to TRBJ1-5, with 8 bases that match TRBD1. Trimming at V came to 5 bases and at J to 1 base, leaving 19 bases not matched to a gene. The CDR3 is made up of 20 amino acids. CDR1 and CDR2 from the germline V gene are MNHEY and SVGEGT.

The gene calls are TRBV6-1 and TRBJ1-1; D not certain. The V gene lost 4 bases and the J gene lost 2 bases, with 8 bases spanning the gap. There are 13 residues in the CDR3. Germline assignment: CDR1 MNHNS and CDR2 SASEGT. CDR3 sequence: CASSVDGNTEAFF. CDR3 nucleotide sequence: TGTGCCAGCAGTGTCGACGGAAACACTGAAGCTTTCTTT.

This chain joins TRBV20-1 and TRBJ2-5; tentative D call: TRBD2 (7 bases). Germline V CDR1 and CDR2: DFQATT, SNEGSKA (reference sequence). The CDR3 has 15 residues. With 6 bases removed from V and 1 base from J, the gap between germline ends came to 18 bases. The CDR3 region is CSALPDAGAQETQYF. The CDR3 DNA is TGCAGTGCCCTACCGGACGCGGGGGCCCAAGAGACCCAGTACTTC.

The V and J genes are TRBV4-1 and TRBJ2-1; a weak D match, TRBD2 (6 bases). The CDR3 runs 16 residues. The germline CDR1 and CDR2 sequences are MGHRA and YSYEKL. The V gene lost 3 bases and the J gene lost 2 bases, with 14 bases spanning the gap. CDR3 residues: CASSQTTGLAYNEQFF. CDR3 nucleotide sequence: TGCGCCAGCAGCCAGACTACGGGACTGGCCTACAATGAGCAGTTCTTC.

The chain is built from TRBV9 and TRBJ2-5; D gene uncertain. Germline values: CDR1 SGDLS, CDR2 YYNGEE. This CDR3 contains 12 residues. Trimming shortened V by 0 bases and J by 5 bases, and 5 bases separated the two germline ends. This chain's CDR3 is CASSVGMETQYF. The CDR3, as DNA: TGTGCCAGCAGCGTAGGGATGGAGACCCAGTACTTC.